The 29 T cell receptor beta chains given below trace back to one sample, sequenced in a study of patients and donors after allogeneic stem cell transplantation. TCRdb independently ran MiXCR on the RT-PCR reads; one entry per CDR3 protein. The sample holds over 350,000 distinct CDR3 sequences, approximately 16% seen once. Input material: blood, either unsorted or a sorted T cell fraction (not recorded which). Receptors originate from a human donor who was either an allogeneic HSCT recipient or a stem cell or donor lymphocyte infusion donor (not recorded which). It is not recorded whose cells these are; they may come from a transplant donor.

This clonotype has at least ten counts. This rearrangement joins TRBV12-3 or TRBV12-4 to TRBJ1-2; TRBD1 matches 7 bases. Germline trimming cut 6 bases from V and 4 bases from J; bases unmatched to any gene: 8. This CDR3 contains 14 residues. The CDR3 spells CASRGTDRTYGYTF. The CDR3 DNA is TGTGCCAGCAGGGGGACGGACAGGACCTATGGCTACACCTTC.

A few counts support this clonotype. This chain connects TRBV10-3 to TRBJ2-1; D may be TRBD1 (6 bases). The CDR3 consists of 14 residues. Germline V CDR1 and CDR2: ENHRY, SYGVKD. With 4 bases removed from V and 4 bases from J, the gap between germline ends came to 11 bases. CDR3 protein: CAISAGDGYNEQFF. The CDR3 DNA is TGTGCCATCAGTGCAGGGGACGGGTACAATGAGCAGTTCTTC.

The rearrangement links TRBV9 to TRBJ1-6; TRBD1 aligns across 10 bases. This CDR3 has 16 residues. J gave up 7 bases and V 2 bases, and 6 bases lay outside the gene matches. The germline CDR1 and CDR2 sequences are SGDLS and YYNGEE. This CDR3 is CASSVDRGLGNSPLHF. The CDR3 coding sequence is TGTGCCAGCAGCGTCGACAGGGGGCTAGGAAATTCACCCCTCCACTTT.

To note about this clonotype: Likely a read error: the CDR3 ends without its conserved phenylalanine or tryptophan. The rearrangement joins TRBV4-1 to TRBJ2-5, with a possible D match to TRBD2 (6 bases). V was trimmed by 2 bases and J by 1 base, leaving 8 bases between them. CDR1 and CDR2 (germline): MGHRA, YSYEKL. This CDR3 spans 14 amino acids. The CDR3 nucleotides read TGCGCCAGCAGCCAAAGGCGGGGCCAAGAGACCCAGTACTGC. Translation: CASSQRRGQETQYC.

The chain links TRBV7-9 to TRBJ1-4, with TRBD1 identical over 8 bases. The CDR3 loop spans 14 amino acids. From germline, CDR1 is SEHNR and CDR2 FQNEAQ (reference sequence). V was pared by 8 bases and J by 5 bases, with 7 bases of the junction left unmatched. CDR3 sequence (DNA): TGTGCCAGCGCCAGACAGGGGATGAATGAAAAACTGTTTTTT. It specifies CASARQGMNEKLFF.

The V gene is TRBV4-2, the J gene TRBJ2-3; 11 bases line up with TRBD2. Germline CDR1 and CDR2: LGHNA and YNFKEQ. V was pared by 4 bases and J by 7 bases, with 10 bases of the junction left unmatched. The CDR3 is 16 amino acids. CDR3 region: CASSPGTSGVRNTQYF. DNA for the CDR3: TGTGCCAGCAGCCCAGGGACTAGCGGCGTTAGGAATACGCAGTATTTT.

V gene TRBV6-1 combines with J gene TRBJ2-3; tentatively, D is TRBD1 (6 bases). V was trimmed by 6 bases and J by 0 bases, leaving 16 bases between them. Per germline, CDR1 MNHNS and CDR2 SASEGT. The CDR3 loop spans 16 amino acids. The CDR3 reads CASRSGTLASTDTQYF. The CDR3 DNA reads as TGTGCCAGCAGGTCTGGGACACTCGCTAGCACAGATACGCAGTATTTT.

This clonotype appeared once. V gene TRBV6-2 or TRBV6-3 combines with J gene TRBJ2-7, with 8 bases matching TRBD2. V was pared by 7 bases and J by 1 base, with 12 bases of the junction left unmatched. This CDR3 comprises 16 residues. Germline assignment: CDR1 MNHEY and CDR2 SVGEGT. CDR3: CASTSELAARSYEQYF. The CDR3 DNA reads TGTGCCAGCACCTCCGAACTAGCGGCAAGATCCTACGAGCAGTACTTC.

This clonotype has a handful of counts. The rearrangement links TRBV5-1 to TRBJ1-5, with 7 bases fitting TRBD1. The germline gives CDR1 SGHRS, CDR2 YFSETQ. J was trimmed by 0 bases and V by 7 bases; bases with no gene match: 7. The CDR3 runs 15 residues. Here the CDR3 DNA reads TGCGCCAGCCACCCCAGGGGGTATAGCAATCAGCCCCAGCATTTT. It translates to CASHPRGYSNQPQHF.

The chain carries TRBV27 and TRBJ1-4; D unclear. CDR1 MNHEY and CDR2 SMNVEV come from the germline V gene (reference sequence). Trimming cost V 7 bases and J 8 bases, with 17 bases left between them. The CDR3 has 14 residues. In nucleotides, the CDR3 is TGTGCCAGCACCCCCGTCGGGAGTGGGGAAAAACTGTTTTTT. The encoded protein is CASTPVGSGEKLFF. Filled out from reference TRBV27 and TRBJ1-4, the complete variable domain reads EAQVTQNPRYLITVTGKKLTVTCSQNMNHEYMSWYRQDPGLGLRQIYYSMNVEVTDKGDVPEGYKVSRKEKRNFPLILESPSPNQTSLYFCASTPVGSGEKLFFGSGTQLSVL.

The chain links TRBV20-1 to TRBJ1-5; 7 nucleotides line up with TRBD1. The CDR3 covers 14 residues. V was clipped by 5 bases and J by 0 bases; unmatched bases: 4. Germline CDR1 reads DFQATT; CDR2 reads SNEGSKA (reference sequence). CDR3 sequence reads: CSALQGNSNQPQHF. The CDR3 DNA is TGCAGTGCTCTACAGGGGAATAGCAATCAGCCCCAGCATTTT.

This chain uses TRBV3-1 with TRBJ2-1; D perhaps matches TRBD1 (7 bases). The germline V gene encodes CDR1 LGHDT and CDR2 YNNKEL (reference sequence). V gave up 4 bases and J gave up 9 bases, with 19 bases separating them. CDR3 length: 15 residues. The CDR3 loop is CASSPFAPQGGEQFF. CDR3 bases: TGTGCCAGCAGCCCCTTTGCGCCCCAGGGGGGTGAGCAGTTCTTC.

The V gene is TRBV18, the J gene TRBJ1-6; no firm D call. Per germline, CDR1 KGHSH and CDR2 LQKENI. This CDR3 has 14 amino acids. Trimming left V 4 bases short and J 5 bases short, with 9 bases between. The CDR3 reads CASSLQRNNSPLHF. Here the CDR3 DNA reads TGTGCCAGCTCACTACAGAGGAATAATTCACCCCTCCACTTT. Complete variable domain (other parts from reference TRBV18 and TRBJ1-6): NAGVMQNPRHLVRRRGQEARLRCSPMKGHSHVYWYRQLPEEGLKFMVYLQKENIIDESGMPKERFSAEFPKEGPSILRIQQVVRGDSAAYFCASSLQRNNSPLHFGNGTRLTVT.

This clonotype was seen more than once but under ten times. The CDR3 here is CASSLYSGIQETQYF. In DNA form, the CDR3 reads TGCGCCAGCAGCTTGTATTCAGGGATACAAGAGACCCAGTACTTC. This chain joins TRBV5-1 and TRBJ2-5, with D perhaps TRBD1 (5 bases). This CDR3 has 15 amino acids. The germline V and J ends were trimmed by 1 base and 2 bases, with 12 bases remaining between them. Germline V lookup: CDR1 SGHRS, CDR2 YFSETQ.

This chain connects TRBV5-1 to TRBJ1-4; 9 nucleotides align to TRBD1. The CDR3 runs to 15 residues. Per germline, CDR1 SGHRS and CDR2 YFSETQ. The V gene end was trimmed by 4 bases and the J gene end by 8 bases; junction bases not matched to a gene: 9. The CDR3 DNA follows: TGCGCCAGCAGCCCGGGGACAGGGCTTCCCGAAAAACTGTTTTTT. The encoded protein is CASSPGTGLPEKLFF. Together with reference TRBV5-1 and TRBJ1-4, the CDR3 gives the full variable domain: KAGVTQTPRYLIKTRGQQVTLSCSPISGHRSVSWYQQTPGQGLQFLFEYFSETQRNKGNFPGRFSGRQFSNSRSEMNVSTLELGDSALYLCASSPGTGLPEKLFFGSGTQLSVL.

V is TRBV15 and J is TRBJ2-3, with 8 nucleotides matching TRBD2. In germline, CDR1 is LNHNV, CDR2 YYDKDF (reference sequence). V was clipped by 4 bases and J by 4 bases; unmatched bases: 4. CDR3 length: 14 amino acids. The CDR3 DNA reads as TGTGCCACCAGCACAGCGGGGGCGGCAGATACGCAGTATTTT. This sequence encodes CATSTAGAADTQYF.

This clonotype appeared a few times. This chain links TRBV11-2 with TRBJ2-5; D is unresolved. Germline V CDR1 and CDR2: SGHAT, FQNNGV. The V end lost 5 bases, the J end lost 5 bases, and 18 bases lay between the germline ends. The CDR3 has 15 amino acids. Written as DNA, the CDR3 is TGTGCCAGCAGCACCGAAGGTTGGCTGGTTGAGACCCAGTACTTC. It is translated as CASSTEGWLVETQYF.

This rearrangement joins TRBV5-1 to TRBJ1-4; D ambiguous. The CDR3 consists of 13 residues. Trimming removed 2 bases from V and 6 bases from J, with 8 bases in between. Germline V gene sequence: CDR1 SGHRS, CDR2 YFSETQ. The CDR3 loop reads CASSFRGDEKLFF. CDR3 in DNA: TGCGCCAGCAGCTTTAGAGGTGATGAAAAACTGTTTTTT.

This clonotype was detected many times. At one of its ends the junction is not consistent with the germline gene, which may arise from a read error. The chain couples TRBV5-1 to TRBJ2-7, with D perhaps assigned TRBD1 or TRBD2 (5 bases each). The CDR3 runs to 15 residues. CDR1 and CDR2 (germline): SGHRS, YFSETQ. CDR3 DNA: TGTGCCAGCAGCCTCGCCGGGACGGACTCCTACGAGCAGTACTTC. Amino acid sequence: CASSLAGTDSYEQYF.

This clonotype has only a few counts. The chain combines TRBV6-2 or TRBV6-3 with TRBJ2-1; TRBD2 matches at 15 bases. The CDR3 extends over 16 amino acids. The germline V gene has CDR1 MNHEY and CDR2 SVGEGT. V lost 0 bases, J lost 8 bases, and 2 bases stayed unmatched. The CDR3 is CASSYSRTSGGDEQFF. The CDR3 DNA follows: TGTGCCAGCAGTTACTCGAGGACTAGCGGGGGGGATGAGCAGTTCTTC.

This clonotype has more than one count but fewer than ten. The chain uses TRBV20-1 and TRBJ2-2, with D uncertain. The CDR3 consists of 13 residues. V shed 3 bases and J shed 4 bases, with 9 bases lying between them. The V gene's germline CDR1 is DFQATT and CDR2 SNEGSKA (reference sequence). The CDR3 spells CSASEQITGELFF. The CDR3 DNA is TGCAGTGCTAGCGAGCAAATCACCGGGGAGCTGTTTTTT.

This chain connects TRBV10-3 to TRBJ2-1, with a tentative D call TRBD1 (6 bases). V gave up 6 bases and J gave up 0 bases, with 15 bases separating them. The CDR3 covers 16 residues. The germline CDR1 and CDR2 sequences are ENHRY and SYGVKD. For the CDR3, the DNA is TGTGCCATCAGATCCGACAGGAAGAGCTCCTACAATGAGCAGTTCTTC. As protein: CAIRSDRKSSYNEQFF.

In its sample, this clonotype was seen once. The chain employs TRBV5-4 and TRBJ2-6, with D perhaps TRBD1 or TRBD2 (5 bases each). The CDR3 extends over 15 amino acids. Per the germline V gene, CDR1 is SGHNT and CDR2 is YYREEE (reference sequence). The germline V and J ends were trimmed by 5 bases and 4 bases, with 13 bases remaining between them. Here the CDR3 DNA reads TGTGCCAGCAGTCGGGCAGGGACCGGGGCCAACGTCCTGACTTTC. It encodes CASSRAGTGANVLTF.

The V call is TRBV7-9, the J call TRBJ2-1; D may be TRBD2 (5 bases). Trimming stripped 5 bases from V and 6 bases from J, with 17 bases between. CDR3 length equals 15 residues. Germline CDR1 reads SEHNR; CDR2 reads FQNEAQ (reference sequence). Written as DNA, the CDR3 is TGTGCCAGCAGCCCTGAGCGGAACAAGGGCAATGAGCAGTTCTTC. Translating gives CASSPERNKGNEQFF. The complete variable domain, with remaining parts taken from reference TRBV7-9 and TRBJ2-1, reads DTGVSQNPRHKITKRGQNVTFRCDPISEHNRLYWYRQTLGQGPEFLTYFQNEAQLEKSRLLSDRFSAERPKGSFSTLEIQRTEQGDSAMYLCASSPERNKGNEQFFGPGTRLTVL.

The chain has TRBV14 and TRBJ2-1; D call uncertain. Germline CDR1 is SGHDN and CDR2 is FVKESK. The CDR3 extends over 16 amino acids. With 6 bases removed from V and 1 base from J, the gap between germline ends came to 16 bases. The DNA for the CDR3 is TGTGCCAGCAGTCTCTCCGGTAGGGCGTCCTACAATGAGCAGTTCTTC. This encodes CASSLSGRASYNEQFF.

The chain's CDR3 is CASSDSTPSTDTQYF. In DNA, the CDR3 is TGTGCCAGCTCGGATTCTACTCCAAGCACAGATACGCAGTATTTT. V usage is TRBV18 and J usage is TRBJ2-3, with D unclear. Germline V gene data show CDR1 as KGHSH and CDR2 as LQKENI. The CDR3 totals 15 residues. V was cut by 6 bases and J by 0 bases, with 13 bases left in between.

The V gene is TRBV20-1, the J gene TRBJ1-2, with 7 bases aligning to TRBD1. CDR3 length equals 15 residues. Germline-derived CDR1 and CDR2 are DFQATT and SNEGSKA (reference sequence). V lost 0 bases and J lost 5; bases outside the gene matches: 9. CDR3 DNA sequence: TGCAGTGCTAGAGATTTGCGGACAGGCCAATATGGCTACACCTTC. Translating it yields CSARDLRTGQYGYTF.

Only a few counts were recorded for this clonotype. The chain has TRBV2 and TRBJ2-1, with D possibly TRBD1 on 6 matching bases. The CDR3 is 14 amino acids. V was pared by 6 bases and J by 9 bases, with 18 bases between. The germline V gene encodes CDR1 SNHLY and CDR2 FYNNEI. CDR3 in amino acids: CASSRDTGYSEQFF. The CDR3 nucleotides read TGTGCCAGCAGCCGGGACACTGGTTATAGTGAGCAGTTCTTC.

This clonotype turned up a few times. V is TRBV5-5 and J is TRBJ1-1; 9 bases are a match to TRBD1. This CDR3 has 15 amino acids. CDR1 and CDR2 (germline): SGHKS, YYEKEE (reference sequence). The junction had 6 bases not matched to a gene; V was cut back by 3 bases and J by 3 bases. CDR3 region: CASSSAGTGYTEAFF. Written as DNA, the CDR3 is TGTGCCAGCAGCTCAGCCGGGACAGGGTACACTGAAGCTTTCTTT.